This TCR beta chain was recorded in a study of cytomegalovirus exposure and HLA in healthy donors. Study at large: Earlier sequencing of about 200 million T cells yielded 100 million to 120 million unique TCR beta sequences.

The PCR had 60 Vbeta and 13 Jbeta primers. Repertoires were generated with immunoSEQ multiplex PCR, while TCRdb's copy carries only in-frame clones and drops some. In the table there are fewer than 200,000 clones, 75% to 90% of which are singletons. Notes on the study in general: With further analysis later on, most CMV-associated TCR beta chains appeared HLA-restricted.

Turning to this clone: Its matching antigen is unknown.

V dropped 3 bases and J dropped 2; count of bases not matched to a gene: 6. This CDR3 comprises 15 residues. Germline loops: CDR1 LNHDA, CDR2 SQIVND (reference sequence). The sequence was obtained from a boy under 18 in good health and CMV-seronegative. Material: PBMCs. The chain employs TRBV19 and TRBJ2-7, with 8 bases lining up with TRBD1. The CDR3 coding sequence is TGTGCCAGTAGTATGGACAGGGACGAGGCCTACGAGCAGTACTTC. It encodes CASSMDRDEAYEQYF. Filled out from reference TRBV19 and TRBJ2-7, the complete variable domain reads DGGITQSPKYLFRKEGQNVTLSCEQNLNHDAMYWYRQDPGQGLRLIYYSQIVNDFQKGDIAEGYSVSREKKESFPLTVTSAQKNPTAFYLCASSMDRDEAYEQYFGPGTRLTVT.